This T cell receptor beta chain was sequenced during a study of shared clonotypes between healthy human individuals. Trimming pared 5 bases from V and 4 bases from J, leaving 8 bases between. From germline, CDR1 is SGHAT and CDR2 FQDESV (reference sequence). The CDR3 is 12 amino acids. Here immunoSEQ multiplex PCR was the method, and the copy in TCRdb shows in-frame clones only, minus some. Of fewer than 2.5 million clones detected, roughly 93% appear once; the ten largest clones hold roughly 0.36%. Specimen: naive CD4+ T cells from PBMCs. Regarding subset: CD45RA+ positively selected. The origin of this receptor is a man between 18 and 35 years old in good health. Some clones in this sample may be carry-over from other donors' samples. V usage is TRBV11-1 and J usage is TRBJ1-2, with D possibly being TRBD1 (6 bases). The DNA for the CDR3 is TGTGCCAGCAGCAGGGACATCTATGGCTACACCTTC. Protein product: CASSRDIYGYTF.